A single sample is the source of the 26 T cell receptor beta chains below, sequenced in a study of vaccination and CD4 T cells after COVID-19. These receptors lack a known antigen. Treatment in this sample: roughly 10-day PBMC culture with coronavirus spike peptide pools or control peptides (ViraFEST assay). Once obtained from cultured CD4+ T cells, the DNA was sequenced using the Oncomine TCR Beta short-read assay. From the PCR reads, TCRdb called clonotypes with MiXCR, one entry per CDR3 protein. Of around 16,000 distinct CDR3 sequences listed, about 51% are singletons. Sequences were derived from CD4+ T cells from blood, cultured in vitro, sampled before SARS-CoV-2 vaccination. Every receptor here comes from a human donor who had recovered from COVID-19.

This clonotype turned up a few times. The chain has TRBV25-1 and TRBJ2-5; 10 bases align to TRBD1. This CDR3 region has 16 residues. V was pared by 3 bases and J by 4 bases, with 8 bases of the junction left unmatched. Germline V gene sequence: CDR1 MGHDK, CDR2 SYGVNS. The CDR3 DNA follows: TGTGCCAGCAGTGACTGGGACAGGGGAGCCGTAGAGACCCAGTACTTC. It encodes CASSDWDRGAVETQYF. The full variable domain, with the rest looked up from reference TRBV25-1 and TRBJ2-5, is EADIYQTPRYLVIGTGKKITLECSQTMGHDKMYWYQQDPGMELHLIHYSYGVNSTEKGDLSSESTVSRIRTEHFPLTLESARPSHTSQYLCASSDWDRGAVETQYFGPGTRLLVL.

The chain has TRBV6-1 and TRBJ1-5; no reliable D call. Trimming stripped 2 bases from V and 2 bases from J, with 16 bases between. CDR1 and CDR2 (germline): MNHNS, SASEGT. The CDR3 extends over 17 amino acids. The CDR3 spells CASSEKWAWNRNQPQHF. CDR3 in DNA: TGTGCCAGCAGTGAAAAATGGGCTTGGAACCGCAATCAGCCCCAGCATTTT.

This clonotype has just a few counts. V is TRBV7-9 and J is TRBJ2-3; D remains unclear. CDR1 is SEHNR, CDR2 FQNEAQ, per germline (reference sequence). CDR3 length: 16 amino acids. V lost 1 base, J lost 1 base, and 12 bases lay in between. The CDR3, as DNA: TGTGCCAGCAGCTTAGGATCCGGGTATCGCACAGATACGCAGTATTTT. Protein product: CASSLGSGYRTDTQYF.

The chain's CDR3 is CASSYSTRRAPLHF. In DNA form, the CDR3 reads TGTGCCAGCAGTTACTCGACCAGAAGGGCACCCCTCCACTTT. The V call is TRBV6-5, the J call TRBJ1-6; no reliable D call. CDR1 is MNHEY, CDR2 SVGAGI, per germline. The CDR3 runs 14 residues. V was shortened by 0 bases and J by 11 bases, with 11 bases between the two germline ends.

This chain joins TRBV19 and TRBJ2-1, with 8 bases aligning to TRBD2. With V trimmed by 3 bases and J by 8 bases, 9 bases remained unmatched. Germline assignment: CDR1 LNHDA and CDR2 SQIVND (reference sequence). The CDR3 length is 15 residues. In DNA, the CDR3 is TGTGCCAGTAGTATTTCTAGCGGGTGGGGCGATGAGCAGTTCTTC. Its protein is CASSISSGWGDEQFF.

This clonotype counts as medium-sized. The chain is built from TRBV7-9 and TRBJ1-1, with D hard to call. Trimming left V 1 base short and J 0 bases short, with 3 bases between. This CDR3 contains 13 residues. Germline CDR1 and CDR2: SEHNR and FQNEAQ (reference sequence). CDR3 protein: CASSLDMNTEAFF. In DNA, the CDR3 is TGTGCCAGCAGCTTAGACATGAACACTGAAGCTTTCTTT.

This clonotype has a single count. The chain combines TRBV5-4 with TRBJ2-1; D not certain. V was pared by 4 bases and J by 7 bases, with 6 bases between. The CDR3 is made up of 11 amino acids. Germline V gene sequence: CDR1 SGHNT, CDR2 YYREEE (reference sequence). The DNA of the CDR3 is TGTGCCAGCAGCATGGTTAATGAGCAGTTCTTC. Translating it yields CASSMVNEQFF.

This sequence joins TRBV7-3 and TRBJ2-5; tentatively, D is TRBD1 or TRBD2 (5 bases each). V was pared by 5 bases and J by 5 bases, with 12 bases between. The germline gives CDR1 SGHTA, CDR2 FQGTGA. The CDR3 extends over 13 amino acids. The CDR3 spells CASSRDAEETQYF. As DNA, the CDR3 is TGTGCCAGCAGCCGGGACGCAGAGGAGACCCAGTACTTC.

This chain links TRBV19 with TRBJ2-7, with 14 nucleotides matching TRBD2. Germline-derived CDR1 and CDR2 are LNHDA and SQIVND (reference sequence). There are 18 residues in the CDR3. Germline trimming cut 5 bases from V and 2 bases from J; bases unmatched to any gene: 11. CDR3 in DNA: TGTGCCAGTAGTCAGGCCGGGACTAGCGGGAGACATCCCTACGAGCAGTACTTC. It translates to CASSQAGTSGRHPYEQYF.

This chain connects TRBV4-3 to TRBJ2-7; the match to TRBD2 covers 8 bases. The CDR3 is made up of 17 amino acids. The germline CDR1 and CDR2 sequences are LGHNA and YSLEER. V shed 0 bases and J 3 bases; nucleotides not matched to a gene: 10. CDR3 nucleotides: TGCGCCAGCAGCCAAGAGTTCAGCGGGGGTACAAACTACGAGCAGTACTTC. Its protein product is CASSQEFSGGTNYEQYF.

J is TRBJ1-1 and V is TRBV6-5, with 7 bases fitting TRBD1. Germline CDR1 MNHEY, CDR2 SVGAGI. V trimming: 2 bases; J trimming: 5 bases; junction bases outside the gene matches: 5. CDR3 length: 14 residues. The CDR3 here is CASSYRAGGTEAFF. CDR3 nucleotide sequence: TGTGCCAGCAGTTACAGGGCAGGGGGGACTGAAGCTTTCTTT.

The chain has TRBV7-9 and TRBJ2-2, with 8 bases lining up with TRBD1. Trimming at V came to 5 bases and at J to 7 bases, leaving 12 bases not matched to a gene. The CDR3 runs 16 residues. Germline V gene lookup returns CDR1 SEHNR and CDR2 FQNEAQ (reference sequence). DNA for the CDR3: TGTGCCAGCAGCCGAAGGACAGGGATAATGGGCGGGGAGCTGTTTTTT. Its protein is CASSRRTGIMGGELFF.

This clonotype has only a few counts. This chain joins TRBV12-3 or TRBV12-4 and TRBJ1-2; D perhaps matches TRBD1 (5 bases). Trimming shortened V by 7 bases and J by 3 bases, and 18 bases separated the two germline ends. This CDR3 is built from 15 residues. The CDR3 spells CASIIEGHADYGYTF. CDR3 coding DNA: TGTGCCAGCATCATAGAGGGGCATGCAGACTATGGCTACACCTTC.

DNA for the CDR3: TGCGCCAGCAGCTTGGAGCCGGGGCGGACCTACGAGCAGTACTTC. Amino acids: CASSLEPGRTYEQYF. The chain employs TRBV5-1 and TRBJ2-7; the D gene could be TRBD1 or TRBD2 (5 bases each). The length of the CDR3 is 15 residues. Trimming cost V 0 bases and J 2 bases, with 12 bases left between them. The germline V gene encodes CDR1 SGHRS and CDR2 YFSETQ.

This clonotype has more than one count but fewer than ten. The chain carries TRBV27 and TRBJ1-2; perhaps TRBD1 as D (5 bases). Trimming shortened V by 3 bases and J by 6 bases, and 11 bases separated the two germline ends. The CDR3 has 13 residues. The germline gives CDR1 MNHEY, CDR2 SMNVEV (reference sequence). The CDR3 bases are TGTGCCAGCAGTTTTAGGGGTGGGCATGGCTACACCTTC. This translates into CASSFRGGHGYTF.

J is TRBJ1-1 and V is TRBV29-1; TRBD1 is a possible D gene (6 bases). V shed 1 base and J shed 4 bases, with 16 bases lying between them. The CDR3 loop spans 15 amino acids. CDR1 SQVTM and CDR2 ANQGSEA come from the germline V gene. The chain's CDR3 is CSVEARRGSSTEAFF. The CDR3 bases are TGCAGCGTTGAAGCTCGCAGGGGAAGCAGCACTGAAGCTTTCTTT.

The chain links TRBV19 to TRBJ1-5; weak D call: TRBD1 (6 bases). Germline loops: CDR1 LNHDA, CDR2 SQIVND (reference sequence). The ends were cut back, 1 base at V and 2 bases at J, with 12 bases in the middle. CDR3 size: 16 residues. The CDR3 sequence is CASSIGKGGGNQPQHF. The CDR3, as DNA: TGTGCCAGTAGTATAGGGAAAGGGGGAGGCAATCAGCCCCAGCATTTT.

In this sample, this clonotype turned up once. This chain links TRBV21-1 with TRBJ1-2; TRBD1 is taken as the D call from the table, unchecked against the DNA. TRBV21-1 is a recognized pseudogene. This CDR3 region has 16 residues. The CDR3 sequence is CASSQEKTGTNYGYTF. The CDR3, as DNA: TGTGCCAGCAGCCAGGAAAAGACAGGGACTAACTATGGCTACACCTTC.

The chain has TRBV28 and TRBJ1-1; D gene uncertain. V was shortened by 6 bases and J by 0 bases, with 2 bases between the two germline ends. The V gene's germline CDR1 is MDHEN and CDR2 SYDVKM. The CDR3 totals 11 residues. The CDR3 region is CASRLNTEAFF. CDR3 sequence (DNA): TGTGCCAGCAGATTGAACACTGAAGCTTTCTTT.

CDR3 sequence reads: CASRGQGAFKTQYF. In nucleotides, the CDR3 is TGTGCCAGCAGGGGACAGGGGGCTTTTAAGACCCAGTACTTC. The V call is TRBV2, the J call TRBJ2-5; 12 bases line up with TRBD1. The germline CDR1 and CDR2 sequences are SNHLY and FYNNEI. This CDR3 spans 14 amino acids. The V segment lost 6 bases and the J segment 6 bases; nucleotides outside the gene matches: 5. The full variable domain, its missing parts supplied by reference TRBV2 and TRBJ2-5, is EPEVTQTPSHQVTQMGQEVILRCVPISNHLYFYWYRQILGQKVEFLVSFYNNEISEKSEIFDDQFSVERPDGSNFTLKIRSTKLEDSAMYFCASRGQGAFKTQYFGPGTRLLVL.

The V and J genes are TRBV7-9 and TRBJ2-3; weak D call: TRBD1 (6 bases). Deletions cut 1 base from V and 0 bases from J, with 23 bases between. This CDR3 spans 20 amino acids. CDR1 is SEHNR, CDR2 FQNEAQ, per germline (reference sequence). The CDR3 spells CASSLGLSTGRSRSTDTQYF. In DNA form, the CDR3 reads TGTGCCAGCAGCTTAGGCTTATCGACAGGCCGGTCCCGGAGCACAGATACGCAGTATTTT.

This chain uses TRBV4-2 with TRBJ1-6; no clear D gene. Trimming stripped 4 bases from V and 7 bases from J, with 20 bases between. The CDR3 covers 17 residues. Looked up from germline, CDR1 is LGHNA and CDR2 is YNFKEQ. CDR3 protein: CASSRSAPGWGNSPLHF. The CDR3 DNA follows: TGTGCCAGCAGCCGCTCGGCCCCTGGGTGGGGAAATTCACCCCTCCACTTT.

This clonotype has more than one count but fewer than ten. The CDR3 DNA reads as TGCACCGCGGGAGGGGGCAATCAGCCCCAGCATTTT. Its translation: CTAGGGNQPQHF. The chain carries TRBV20-1 and TRBJ1-5; D is perhaps TRBD1 (5 bases). CDR3 size: 12 residues. Germline V lookup: CDR1 DFQATT, CDR2 SNEGSKA (reference sequence).

This clonotype has more than one count but fewer than ten. The chain is built from TRBV19 and TRBJ1-2; TRBD1 matches 8 bases. Germline values: CDR1 LNHDA, CDR2 SQIVND (reference sequence). Unmatched junction bases numbered 11, after V lost 5 bases and J lost 3 bases. The CDR3 contains 16 residues. CDR3 sequence: CASSDSRTGRDYGYTF. In nucleotides, the CDR3 is TGTGCCAGTAGTGATTCCCGGACAGGGCGTGACTATGGCTACACCTTC.

This clonotype was seen a handful of times. The chain has TRBV27 and TRBJ2-5, with D unclear. The CDR3 loop spans 15 amino acids. Trimming pared 5 bases from V and 5 bases from J, leaving 18 bases between. Germline assignment: CDR1 MNHEY and CDR2 SMNVEV (reference sequence). Here the CDR3 reads CASSPGSGPWETQYF. The CDR3, as DNA: TGTGCCAGCAGTCCCGGTTCTGGTCCATGGGAGACCCAGTACTTC.

On this clonotype: A junction end diverges from the germline sequence, so it may reflect a read error. The CDR3 region is CASSTGTSADNEQFF. The CDR3 DNA is TGTGCTAGCAGCACCGGGACTAGCGCGGACAATGAGCAGTTCTTC. The J gene is TRBJ2-1, the V gene TRBV7-7; 10 bases map to TRBD2. Germline assignment: CDR1 SSHAT and CDR2 FNYEAQ (reference sequence). The CDR3 runs to 15 residues. The full variable domain, with the rest looked up from reference TRBV7-7 and TRBJ2-1, is GAGVSQSPRYKVTKRGQDVTLRCDPISSHATLYWYQQALGQGPEFLTYFNYEAQPDKSGLPSDRFSAERPEGSISTLTIQRTEQRDSAMYRCASSTGTSADNEQFFGPGTRLTVL.